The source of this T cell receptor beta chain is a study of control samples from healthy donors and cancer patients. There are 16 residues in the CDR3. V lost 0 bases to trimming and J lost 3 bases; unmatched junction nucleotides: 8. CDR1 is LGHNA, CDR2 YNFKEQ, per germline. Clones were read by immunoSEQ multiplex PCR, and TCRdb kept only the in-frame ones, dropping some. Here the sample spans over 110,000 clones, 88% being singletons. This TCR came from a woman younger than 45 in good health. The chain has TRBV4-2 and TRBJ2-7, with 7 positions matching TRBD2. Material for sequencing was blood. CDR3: CASSQDPGLGRYEQYF. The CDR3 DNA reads TGTGCCAGCAGCCAAGATCCTGGACTAGGGCGCTACGAGCAGTACTTC.